These T cell receptor beta chains were read from a single sample in a study of monozygotic twins with cystic fibrosis. The repertoire was sequenced with immunoSEQ multiplex PCR; TCRdb's copy has only in-frame clones and lacks some. The profile shows 30,000 or so clones, roughly 90% of them singletons. The sample taken for sequencing was blood. The receptor source for this set is a girl aged 2-10 years with cystic fibrosis. Each CDR3 is given with its conserved first and last residue. A D gene is named only where the DNA matches it firmly. Only some rows state a clone size, as once, few, many or a class for expanded clones.

15,TRBJ2-3,-,TRBV6-1,-,TGTGCCAGCAGTGAAACCCCCACTACCACAGATACGCAGTATTTT,CASSETPTTTDTQYF
13,TRBJ2-7,-,TRBV6-1,-,TGTGCCAGCGGTATCGCAGCCATCTACGAGCAGTACTTC,CASGIAAIYEQYF
14,TRBJ1-5,-,TRBV7-2,-,TGTGCCAGCAGCTTAGGGGCAGCTAATCAGCCCCAGCATTTT,CASSLGAANQPQHF
11,TRBJ2-1,-,TRBV28,-,TGTGCCAGCACCATCTACAATGAGCAGTTCTTC,CASTIYNEQFF
16,TRBJ2-1,TRBD2,TRBV18,-,TGTGCCAGCTCACTCCCTAGCGGGAGGAGTAACAATGAGCAGTTCTTC,CASSLPSGRSNNEQFF
13,TRBJ2-1,-,TRBV6-4,-,TGTGCCAGCAGTGACTCGCCACAGGGTGAGCAGTTCTTC,CASSDSPQGEQFF
13,TRBJ2-7,-,TRBV5-1,-,TGCGCCAGCAGCTTGGCGGCCGGGTACGAGCAGTACTTC,CASSLAAGYEQYF
14,TRBJ2-1,TRBD2,TRBV30,-,TGTGCCTGGAGTCTGCGGGGGATCTACAATGAGCAGTTCTTC,CAWSLRGIYNEQFF
13,TRBJ1-2,TRBD1,TRBV27,-,TGTGCCAGCAGTCCGACAGGGCGCTATGGCTACACCTTC,CASSPTGRYGYTF
15,TRBJ1-5,-,TRBV4-1,-,TGCGCCAGCAGCCAAGATCGAGGGGTAGATCAGCCCCAGCATTTT,CASSQDRGVDQPQHF
16,TRBJ2-7,-,TRBV6-7,-,TGTGCCAGCAGTTACTCGTGGGGCCACCGCTCCTACGAGCAGTACTTC,CASSYSWGHRSYEQYF
14,TRBJ2-5,-,TRBV11-1,-,TGTGCCAGCAGCTCCCACCCGGGCACAGAGACCCAGTACTTC,CASSSHPGTETQYF
12,TRBJ1-6,-,TRBV19,once,TGTGCCAGTAGTATAGGGAATTCACCCCTCCACTTT,CASSIGNSPLHF
14,TRBJ2-4,-,TRBV6-1,-,TGTGCCAGCAGTGAAACCCCTAGAGGAGACATTCAGTACTTC,CASSETPRGDIQYF
16,TRBJ2-5,TRBD2,TRBV5-4,-,TGTGCCAGCAGCTTCAGCACTAGCGGGAGGCAAGAGACCCAGTACTTC,CASSFSTSGRQETQYF
13,TRBJ1-1,-,TRBV5-1,once,TGCGCCAGCAGCTTGGCCCCCGACACTGAAGCTTTCTTT,CASSLAPDTEAFF
17,TRBJ2-1,-,TRBV4-3,-,TGCGCCAGCAGCCAAGTCGAGATTCGGCGGGACTCCAATGAGCAGTTCTTC,CASSQVEIRRDSNEQFF
15,TRBJ2-7,-,TRBV7-2,-,TGTGCCAGCAGCTTAGGGGGGCTTCTGTCCTACGAGCAGTACTTC,CASSLGGLLSYEQYF
13,TRBJ1-4,-,TRBV30,-,TGTGCCTGGACGGCAGGCCTGGATGAAAAACTGTTTTTT,CAWTAGLDEKLFF
15,TRBJ1-2,-,TRBV7-9,-,TGTGCCAGCAGCTTAGCGGACAGCCCCTCTGGAGGCTACACCTTC,CASSLADSPSGGYTF
15,TRBJ2-3,TRBD1,TRBV6-4,-,TGTGCCAGCAGTGAGTGGGTAGGGGGCGCAGATACGCAGTATTTT,CASSEWVGGADTQYF